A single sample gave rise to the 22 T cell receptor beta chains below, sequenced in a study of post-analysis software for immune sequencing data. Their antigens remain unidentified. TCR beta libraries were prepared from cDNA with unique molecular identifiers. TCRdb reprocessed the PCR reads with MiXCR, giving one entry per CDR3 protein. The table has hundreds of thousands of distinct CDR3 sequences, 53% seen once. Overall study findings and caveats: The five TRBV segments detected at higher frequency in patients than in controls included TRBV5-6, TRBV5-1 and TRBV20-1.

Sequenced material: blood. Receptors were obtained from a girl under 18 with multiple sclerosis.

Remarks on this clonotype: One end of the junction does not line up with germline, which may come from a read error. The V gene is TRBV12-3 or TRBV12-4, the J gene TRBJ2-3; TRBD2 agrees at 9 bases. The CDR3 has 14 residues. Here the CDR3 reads CASSFGGRGDAQYF. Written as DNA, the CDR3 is TGTGCCAGCAGTTTCGGCGGGAGGGGAGATGCGCAGTATTTT.

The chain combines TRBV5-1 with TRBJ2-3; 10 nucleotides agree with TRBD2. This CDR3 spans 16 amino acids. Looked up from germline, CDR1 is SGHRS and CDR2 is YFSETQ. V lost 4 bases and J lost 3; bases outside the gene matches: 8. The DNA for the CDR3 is TGCGCCAGCAGCACCCTCGGACTAGCGGTTACAGATACGCAGTATTTT. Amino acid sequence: CASSTLGLAVTDTQYF.

CDR3 sequence (DNA): TGCAGTGCTTTGGACAGGGTCCCCTACGAGCAGTACTTC. Protein product: CSALDRVPYEQYF. The V call is TRBV20-1, the J call TRBJ2-7; TRBD1 matches 8 bases. This CDR3 contains 13 residues. Germline-derived CDR1 and CDR2 are DFQATT and SNEGSKA (reference sequence). Germline trimming cut 5 bases from V and 2 bases from J; bases unmatched to any gene: 5.

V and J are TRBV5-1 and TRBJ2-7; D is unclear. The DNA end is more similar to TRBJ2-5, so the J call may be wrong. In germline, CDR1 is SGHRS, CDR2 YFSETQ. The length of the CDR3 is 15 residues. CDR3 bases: TGCGCCAGCAGCTTGGAGGCAGGTTTTCGGGAGACCCAGTACTTC. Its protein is CASSLEAGFRETQYF.

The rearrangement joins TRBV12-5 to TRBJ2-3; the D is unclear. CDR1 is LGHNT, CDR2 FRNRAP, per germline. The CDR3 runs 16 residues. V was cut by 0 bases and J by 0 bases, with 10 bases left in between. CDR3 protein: CASGLVVGMSTDTQYF. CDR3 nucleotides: TGTGCTAGTGGTTTGGTAGTAGGGATGAGCACAGATACGCAGTATTTT.

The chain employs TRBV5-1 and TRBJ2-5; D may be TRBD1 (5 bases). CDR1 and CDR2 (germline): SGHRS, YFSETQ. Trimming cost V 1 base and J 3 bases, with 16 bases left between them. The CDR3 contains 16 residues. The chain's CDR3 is CASSLSRGPPEETQYF. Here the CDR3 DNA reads TGCGCCAGCAGCTTGAGTAGGGGCCCCCCGGAAGAGACCCAGTACTTC.

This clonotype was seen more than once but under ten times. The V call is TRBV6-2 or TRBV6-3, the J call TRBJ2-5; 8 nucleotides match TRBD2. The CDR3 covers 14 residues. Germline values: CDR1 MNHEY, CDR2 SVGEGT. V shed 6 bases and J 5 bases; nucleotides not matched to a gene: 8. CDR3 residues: CASSPTGGYETQYF. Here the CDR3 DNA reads TGTGCCAGCAGCCCAACGGGGGGGTACGAGACCCAGTACTTC.

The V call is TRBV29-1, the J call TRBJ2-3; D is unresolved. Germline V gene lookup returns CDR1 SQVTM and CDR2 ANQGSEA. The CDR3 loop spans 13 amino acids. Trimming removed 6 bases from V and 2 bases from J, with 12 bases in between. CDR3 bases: TGCAGCGTCTTACGGATCCTCACAGATACGCAGTATTTT. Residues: CSVLRILTDTQYF.

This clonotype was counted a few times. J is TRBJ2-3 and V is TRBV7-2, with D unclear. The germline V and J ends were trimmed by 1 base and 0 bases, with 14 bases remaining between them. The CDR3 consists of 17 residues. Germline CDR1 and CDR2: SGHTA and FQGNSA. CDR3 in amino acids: CASSLGSRVRSTDTQYF. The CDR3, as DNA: TGTGCCAGCAGCTTAGGATCGAGAGTCCGTAGCACAGATACGCAGTATTTT.

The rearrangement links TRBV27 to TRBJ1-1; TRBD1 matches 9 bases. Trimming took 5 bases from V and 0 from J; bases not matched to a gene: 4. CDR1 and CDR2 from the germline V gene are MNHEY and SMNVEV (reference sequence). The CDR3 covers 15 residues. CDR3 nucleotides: TGTGCCAGCAGTCGAAGGACAGGGGTGAACACTGAAGCTTTCTTT. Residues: CASSRRTGVNTEAFF.

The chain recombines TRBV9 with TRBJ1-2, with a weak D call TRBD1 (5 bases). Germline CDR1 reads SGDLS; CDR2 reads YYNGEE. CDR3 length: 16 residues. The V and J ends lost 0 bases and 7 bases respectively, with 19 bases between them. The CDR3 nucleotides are TGTGCCAGCAGCGTAGGATCCGGATCCCTTGGGGCTGGCTACACCTTC. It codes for CASSVGSGSLGAGYTF.

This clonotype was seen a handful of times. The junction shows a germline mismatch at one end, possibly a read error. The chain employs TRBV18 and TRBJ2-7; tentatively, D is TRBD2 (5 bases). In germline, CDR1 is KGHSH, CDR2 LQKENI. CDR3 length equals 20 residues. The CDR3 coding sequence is TGTGCCAGCCCACCTATCTATACCGGACTCCCAGGTGGGCTCTCCTACGAGCAGTACTTC. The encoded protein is CASPPIYTGLPGGLSYEQYF.

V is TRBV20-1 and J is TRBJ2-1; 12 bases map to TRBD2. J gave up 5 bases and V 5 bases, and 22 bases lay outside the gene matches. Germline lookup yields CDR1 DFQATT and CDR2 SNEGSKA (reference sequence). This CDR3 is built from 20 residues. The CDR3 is CSAASRDRVRLAGGHNEQFF. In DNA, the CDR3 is TGCAGTGCTGCATCCCGGGACAGGGTCCGGCTAGCGGGAGGGCACAATGAGCAGTTCTTC.

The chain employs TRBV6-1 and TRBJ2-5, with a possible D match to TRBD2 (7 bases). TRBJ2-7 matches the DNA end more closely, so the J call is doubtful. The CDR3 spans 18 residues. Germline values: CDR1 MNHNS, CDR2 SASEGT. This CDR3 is CASTSIGGGPGPRYEQYF. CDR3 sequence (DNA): TGTGCCAGCACGTCGATAGGGGGGGGCCCCGGGCCCCGGTACGAGCAGTACTTC.

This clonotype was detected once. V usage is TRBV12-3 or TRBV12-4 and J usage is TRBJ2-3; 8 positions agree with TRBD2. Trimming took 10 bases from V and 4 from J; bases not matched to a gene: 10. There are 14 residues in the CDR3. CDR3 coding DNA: TGTGCCACCCGGAGGGGTAGCGGGGCAGATACGCAGTATTTT. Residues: CATRRGSGADTQYF.

The CDR3 loop is CASSQDRGRPNTEAFF. CDR3 nucleotide sequence: TGCGCCAGCAGCCAAGATAGGGGCAGGCCAAACACTGAAGCTTTCTTT. The V gene is TRBV4-1, the J gene TRBJ1-1, with a tentative D call TRBD1 (5 bases). Germline CDR1 and CDR2: MGHRA and YSYEKL. The CDR3 has 16 amino acids. Trimming cost V 0 bases and J 2 bases, with 13 bases left between them.

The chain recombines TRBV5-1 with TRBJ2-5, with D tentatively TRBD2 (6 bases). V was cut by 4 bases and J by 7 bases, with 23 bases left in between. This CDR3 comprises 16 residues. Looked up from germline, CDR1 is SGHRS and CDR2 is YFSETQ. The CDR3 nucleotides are TGCGCCAGCAGCCCGCTCGGGGGAAGTGGCGCGGCGACCCAGTACTTC. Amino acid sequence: CASSPLGGSGAATQYF.

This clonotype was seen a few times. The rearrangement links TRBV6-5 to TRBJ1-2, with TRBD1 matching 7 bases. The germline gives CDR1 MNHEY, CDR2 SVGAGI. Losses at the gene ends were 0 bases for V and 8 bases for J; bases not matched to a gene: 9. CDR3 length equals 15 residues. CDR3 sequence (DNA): TGTGCCAGCAGTTACTCGATCACAGGGGTTGGAGGCTACACCTTC. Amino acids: CASSYSITGVGGYTF.

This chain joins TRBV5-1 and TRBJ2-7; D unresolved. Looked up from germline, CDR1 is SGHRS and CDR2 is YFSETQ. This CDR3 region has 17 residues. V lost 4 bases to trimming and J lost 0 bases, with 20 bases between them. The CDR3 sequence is CASSDDGRALNSYEQYF. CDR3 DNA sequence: TGCGCCAGCAGCGACGACGGCCGGGCCTTAAACTCCTACGAGCAGTACTTC. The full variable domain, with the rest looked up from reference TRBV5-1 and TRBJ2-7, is KAGVTQTPRYLIKTRGQQVTLSCSPISGHRSVSWYQQTPGQGLQFLFEYFSETQRNKGNFPGRFSGRQFSNSRSEMNVSTLELGDSALYLCASSDDGRALNSYEQYFGPGTRLTVT.

In DNA form, the CDR3 reads TGCAGTGCTAGAGAACGAGTCACCCATGGCACTAGCTCGGGAGAGACCCAGTACTTC. Translation: CSARERVTHGTSSGETQYF. V and J are TRBV20-1 and TRBJ2-7; D possibly corresponds to TRBD2 (6 bases). The last part of the DNA fits TRBJ2-5 better; the J call may be wrong. CDR3 length: 19 amino acids. Germline V gives CDR1 DFQATT, CDR2 SNEGSKA (reference sequence).

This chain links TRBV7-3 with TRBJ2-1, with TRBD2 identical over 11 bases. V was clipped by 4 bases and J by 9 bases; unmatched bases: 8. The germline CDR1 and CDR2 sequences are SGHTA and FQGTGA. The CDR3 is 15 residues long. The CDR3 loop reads CASSWTGTSGSEQFF. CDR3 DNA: TGTGCCAGCAGCTGGACCGGGACTAGCGGCAGTGAGCAGTTCTTC.

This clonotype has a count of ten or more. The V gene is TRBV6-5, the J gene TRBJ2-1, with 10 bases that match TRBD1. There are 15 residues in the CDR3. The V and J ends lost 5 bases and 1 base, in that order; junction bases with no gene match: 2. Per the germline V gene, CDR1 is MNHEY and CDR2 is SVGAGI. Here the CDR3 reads CASSRTGGSYNEQFF. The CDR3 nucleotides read TGTGCCAGCAGTAGGACAGGGGGGTCCTACAATGAGCAGTTCTTC.